One and the same sample provided the 5 T cell receptor beta chains below, sequenced in a study of CD8 T cells in Susac syndrome. Reverse transcription used roughly 0.45 to 1 ug RNA and random hexamers. Each CDR3 protein is one row after TCRdb ran MiXCR on the immunoSEQ multiplex PCR reads. The sample lists about 140,000 distinct CDR3 sequences, 94% occurring once. The sequencing input was CD8+ T cells from PBMCs. All receptors derive from a human donor in good health.

This chain connects TRBV28 to TRBJ2-1; D perhaps matches TRBD2 (6 bases). V was shortened by 6 bases and J by 7 bases, with 7 bases between the two germline ends. This CDR3 region has 11 residues. CDR1 MDHEN and CDR2 SYDVKM come from the germline V gene. CDR3 sequence (DNA): TGTGCCAGCAGGGAGGGGAATGAGCAGTTCTTC. Its translation: CASREGNEQFF.

V usage is TRBV27 and J usage is TRBJ1-2, with D tentatively TRBD1 (5 bases). Trimming stripped 0 bases from V and 7 bases from J, with 9 bases between. Germline V gene data show CDR1 as MNHEY and CDR2 as SMNVEV (reference sequence). The CDR3 has 13 amino acids. The CDR3 is CASSLSLGLGYTF. The DNA for the CDR3 is TGTGCCAGCAGTTTATCATTGGGGCTTGGCTACACCTTC.

V is TRBV25-1 and J is TRBJ1-1; D possibly corresponds to TRBD1 (5 bases). The CDR3 totals 15 residues. Germline V CDR1 and CDR2: MGHDK, SYGVNS. The V and J ends lost 0 bases and 2 bases respectively, with 10 bases between them. For the CDR3, the DNA is TGTGCCAGCAGTGAATATGGGGGTTCTAACACTGAAGCTTTCTTT. Residues: CASSEYGGSNTEAFF.

This clonotype was counted once. The rearrangement uses TRBV6-2 or TRBV6-3 and TRBJ1-2; tentatively, D is TRBD1 (5 bases). The germline V and J ends were trimmed by 7 bases and 4 bases, with 16 bases remaining between them. The CDR3 length is 14 residues. CDR1 is MNHEY and CDR2 is SVGEGT in the germline V gene. The CDR3 region is CASMDTSGPYGYTF. CDR3 sequence (DNA): TGTGCCAGCATGGACACGTCAGGGCCCTATGGCTACACCTTC.

The chain uses TRBV13 and TRBJ1-1; TRBD1 aligns across 7 bases. The V segment lost 1 base and the J segment 2 bases; nucleotides outside the gene matches: 4. The CDR3 sequence is 15 residues long. Germline CDR1 is PRHDT and CDR2 is FYEKMQ (reference sequence). This CDR3 reads CASSLAGQSNTEAFF. CDR3 nucleotide sequence: TGTGCCAGCAGCTTAGCGGGACAGTCCAACACTGAAGCTTTCTTT.